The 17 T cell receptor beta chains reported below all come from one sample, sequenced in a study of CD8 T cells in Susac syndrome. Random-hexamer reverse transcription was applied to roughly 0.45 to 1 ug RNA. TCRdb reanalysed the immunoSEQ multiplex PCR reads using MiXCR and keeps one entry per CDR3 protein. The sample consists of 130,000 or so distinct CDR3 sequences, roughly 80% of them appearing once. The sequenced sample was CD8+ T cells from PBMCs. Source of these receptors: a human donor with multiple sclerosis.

The CDR3 nucleotides read TGTGCCAGCAGTAGAGGGACAGCCTCATCCAACAATGAGCAGTTCTTC. Encoded protein: CASSRGTASSNNEQFF. The chain uses TRBV2 and TRBJ2-1, with 7 bases that match TRBD1. The CDR3 is made up of 16 amino acids. CDR1 and CDR2 from the germline V gene are SNHLY and FYNNEI. V gave up 5 bases and J gave up 5 bases; unmatched junction bases: 12.

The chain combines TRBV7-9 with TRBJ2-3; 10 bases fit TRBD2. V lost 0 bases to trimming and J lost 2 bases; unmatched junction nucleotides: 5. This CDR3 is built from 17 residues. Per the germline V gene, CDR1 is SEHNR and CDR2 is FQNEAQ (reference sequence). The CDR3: CASSLALAGVTTDTQYF. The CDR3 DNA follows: TGTGCCAGCAGCTTAGCCCTAGCGGGAGTGACCACAGATACGCAGTATTTT.

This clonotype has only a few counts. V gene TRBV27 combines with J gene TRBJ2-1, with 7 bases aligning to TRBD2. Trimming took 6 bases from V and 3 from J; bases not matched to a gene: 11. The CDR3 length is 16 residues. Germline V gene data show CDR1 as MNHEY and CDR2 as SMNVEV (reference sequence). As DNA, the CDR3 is TGTGCCAGCAGCCTAAGCCTAGCGGCGAGCTACAATGAGCAGTTCTTC. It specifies CASSLSLAASYNEQFF.

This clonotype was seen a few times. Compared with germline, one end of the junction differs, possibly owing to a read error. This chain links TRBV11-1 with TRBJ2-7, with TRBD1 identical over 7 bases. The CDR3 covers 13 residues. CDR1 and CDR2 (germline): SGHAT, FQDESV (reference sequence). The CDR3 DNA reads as TGTGCCAGCAGTTTAGACAGGGACTACGAGCAGTACTTC. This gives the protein CASSLDRDYEQYF.

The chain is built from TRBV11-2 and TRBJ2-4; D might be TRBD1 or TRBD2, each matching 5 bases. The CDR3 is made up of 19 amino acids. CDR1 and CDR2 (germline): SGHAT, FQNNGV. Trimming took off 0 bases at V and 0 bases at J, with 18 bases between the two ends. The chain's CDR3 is CASSLDIRDLILAKNIQYF. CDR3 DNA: TGTGCCAGCAGCTTAGATATCAGGGACCTGATTTTAGCCAAAAACATTCAGTACTTC.

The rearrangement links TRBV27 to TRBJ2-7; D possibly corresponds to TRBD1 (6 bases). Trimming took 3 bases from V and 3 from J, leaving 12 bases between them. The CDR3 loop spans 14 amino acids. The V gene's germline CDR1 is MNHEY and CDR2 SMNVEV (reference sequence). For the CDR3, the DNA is TGTGCCAGCAGTTTGGGGACAAAAGTCTACGAGCAGTACTTC. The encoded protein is CASSLGTKVYEQYF.

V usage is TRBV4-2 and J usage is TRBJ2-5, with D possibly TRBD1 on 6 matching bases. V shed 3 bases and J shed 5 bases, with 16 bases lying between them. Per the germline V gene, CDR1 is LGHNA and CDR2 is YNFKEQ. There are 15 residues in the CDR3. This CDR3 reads CASSQGDKIVETQYF. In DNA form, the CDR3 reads TGTGCCAGCAGCCAGGGGGACAAGATTGTGGAGACCCAGTACTTC.

The CDR3 DNA is TGTGCCAGCAGTACTGGGACTACTAGCACAGATACGCAGTATTTT. Translation: CASSTGTTSTDTQYF. V is TRBV7-3 and J is TRBJ2-3, with TRBD2 identical over 7 bases. CDR1 is SGHTA, CDR2 FQGTGA, per germline. The CDR3 length is 15 residues. With 6 bases clipped from V and 0 bases from J, the junction kept 6 bases outside the gene matches.

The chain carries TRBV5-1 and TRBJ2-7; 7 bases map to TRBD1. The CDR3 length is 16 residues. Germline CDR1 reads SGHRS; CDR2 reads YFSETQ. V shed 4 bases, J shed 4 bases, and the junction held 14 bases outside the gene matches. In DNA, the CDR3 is TGCGCCAGCAGCACCTCCCACACAGGGGCCAATTACGAGCAGTACTTC. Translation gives CASSTSHTGANYEQYF.

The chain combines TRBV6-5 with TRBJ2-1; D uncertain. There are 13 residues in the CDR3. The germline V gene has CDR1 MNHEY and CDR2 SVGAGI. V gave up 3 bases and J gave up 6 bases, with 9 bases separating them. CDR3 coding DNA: TGTGCCAGCAGTTATACCTTTAGCAATGAGCAGTTCTTC. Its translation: CASSYTFSNEQFF.

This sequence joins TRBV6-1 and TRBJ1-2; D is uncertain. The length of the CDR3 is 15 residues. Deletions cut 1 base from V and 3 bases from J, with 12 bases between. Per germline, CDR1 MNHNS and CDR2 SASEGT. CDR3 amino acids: CASSEVISIYYGYTF. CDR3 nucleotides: TGTGCCAGCAGTGAAGTCATCAGTATCTACTATGGCTACACCTTC.

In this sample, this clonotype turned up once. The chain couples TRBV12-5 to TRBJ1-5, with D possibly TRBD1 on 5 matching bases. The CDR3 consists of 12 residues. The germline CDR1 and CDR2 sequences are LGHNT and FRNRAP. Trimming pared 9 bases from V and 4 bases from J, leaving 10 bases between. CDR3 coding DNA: TGTGCTAGGCGGGCAGGGAATCAGCCCCAGCATTTT. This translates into CARRAGNQPQHF. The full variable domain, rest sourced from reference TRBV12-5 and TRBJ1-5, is DARVTQTPRHKVTEMGQEVTMRCQPILGHNTVFWYRQTMMQGLELLAYFRNRAPLDDSGMPKDRFSAEMPDATLATLKIQPSEPRDSAVYFCARRAGNQPQHFGDGTRLSIL.

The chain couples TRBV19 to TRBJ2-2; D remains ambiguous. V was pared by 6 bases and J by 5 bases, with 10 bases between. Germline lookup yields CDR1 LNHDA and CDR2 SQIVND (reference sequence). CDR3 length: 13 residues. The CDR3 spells CASSRVETGELFF. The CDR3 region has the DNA TGTGCCAGTAGCCGGGTCGAAACCGGGGAGCTGTTTTTT.

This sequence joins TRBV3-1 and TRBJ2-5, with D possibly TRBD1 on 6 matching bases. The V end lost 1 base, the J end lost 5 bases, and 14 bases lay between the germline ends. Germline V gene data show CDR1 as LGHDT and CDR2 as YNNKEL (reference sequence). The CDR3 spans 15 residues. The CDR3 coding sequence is TGTGCCAGCAGCCAAGTCGAGGGGGTTTGGGAGACCCAGTACTTC. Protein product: CASSQVEGVWETQYF.

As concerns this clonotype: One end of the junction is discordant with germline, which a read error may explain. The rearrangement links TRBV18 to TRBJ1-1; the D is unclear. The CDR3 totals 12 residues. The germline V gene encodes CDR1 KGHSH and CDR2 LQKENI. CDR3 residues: CASSPGASDAFF. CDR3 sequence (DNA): TGTGCCAGCTCACCGGGAGCCTCTGACGCTTTCTTT.

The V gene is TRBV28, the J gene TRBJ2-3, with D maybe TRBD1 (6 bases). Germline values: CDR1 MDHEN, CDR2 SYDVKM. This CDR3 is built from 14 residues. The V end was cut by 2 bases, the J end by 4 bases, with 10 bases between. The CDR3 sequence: CASSLTGSADTQYF. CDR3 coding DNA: TGTGCCAGCAGTTTAACAGGGTCGGCAGATACGCAGTATTTT.

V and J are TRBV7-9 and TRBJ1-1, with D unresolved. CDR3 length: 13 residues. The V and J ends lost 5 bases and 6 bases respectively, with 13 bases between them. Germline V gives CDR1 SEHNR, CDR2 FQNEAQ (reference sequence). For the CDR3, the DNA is TGTGCCAGCAGCCCGCCGGGGATTGCTGAAGCTTTCTTT. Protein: CASSPPGIAEAFF.